Given below is one TCR beta chain in context. The antigen is not known. V shed 1 base and J shed 5 bases, with 11 bases lying between them. This CDR3 has 14 residues. Germline CDR1 and CDR2: MNHNS and SASEGT. This record belongs to a study of PD-L1 blockade in urothelial cancer. Study-level information: It was at 3 weeks (second dose) and 6 weeks after treatment start that blood was analyzed. Blood-derived samples held a median about 130,000 T cells. Findings and caveats of the study: In blood at 3 weeks, tumor-associated clones expanded more among patients with durable benefit.

Noted time point: pretreatment peripheral blood. The table came from immunoSEQ multiplex PCR; TCRdb's copy has only in-frame clones and leaves some out. The sample has fewer than 95,000 clones, around 84% seen once. The specimen comprised PBMCs, sampled around atezolizumab (anti-PD-L1) treatment. This TCR came from a man in his fifties or sixties with urothelial cancer. The chain combines TRBV6-1 with TRBJ2-5, with D hard to call. This CDR3 is CASSEDGGRETQYF. CDR3 nucleotides: TGTGCCAGCAGTGAAGACGGCGGCCGGGAGACCCAGTACTTC.